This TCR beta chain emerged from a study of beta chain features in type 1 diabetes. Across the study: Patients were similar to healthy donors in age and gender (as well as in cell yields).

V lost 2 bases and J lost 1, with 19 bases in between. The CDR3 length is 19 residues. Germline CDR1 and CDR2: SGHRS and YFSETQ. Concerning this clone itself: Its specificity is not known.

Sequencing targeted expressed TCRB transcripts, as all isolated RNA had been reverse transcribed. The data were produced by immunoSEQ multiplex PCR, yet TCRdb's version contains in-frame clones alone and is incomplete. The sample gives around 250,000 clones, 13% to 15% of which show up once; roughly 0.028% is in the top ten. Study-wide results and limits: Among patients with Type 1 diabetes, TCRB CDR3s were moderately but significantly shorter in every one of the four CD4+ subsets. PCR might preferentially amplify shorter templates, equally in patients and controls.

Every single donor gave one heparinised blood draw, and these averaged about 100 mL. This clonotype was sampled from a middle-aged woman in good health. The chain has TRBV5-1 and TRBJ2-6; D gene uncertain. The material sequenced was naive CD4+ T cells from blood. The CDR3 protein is CASSFLAGPLPSGANVLTF. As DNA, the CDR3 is TGCGCCAGCAGCTTCTTGGCCGGTCCACTACCGTCTGGGGCCAACGTCCTGACTTTC.